Listed below are T cell receptor beta chains from one sample, sequenced in a study of Ad26.COV2.S vaccination and SARS-CoV-2 variants. The table came from immunoSEQ multiplex PCR; TCRdb's copy has only in-frame clones and leaves some out. The sample holds 440,000 or so clones, 90% seen once. Sequencing used peripheral blood, obtained in a trial of Ad26.COV2.S vaccine versus placebo. The receptors shown here come from a person between 18 and 60 years old who received the Ad26.COV2.S COVID-19 vaccine or a placebo. Both conserved end residues are part of each CDR3. A D gene is named only where the DNA matches it firmly. Clone size appears in some rows only: once, few, many, or a class for an expanded clone.

d_gene,j_gene,abundance,v_gene,CDR3nt,CDR3aa
TRBD2,TRBJ2-7,-,TRBV7-9,TGTGCCAGCAGCCTACCGGCGGGAGACTACGAGCAGTACTTC,CASSLPAGDYEQYF
-,TRBJ2-3,-,TRBV4-2,TGTGCCAGCAGCCAAGGACCAGATACGCAGTATTTT,CASSQGPDTQYF
-,TRBJ1-4,-,TRBV25-1,TGTGCCAGCAGTGTTACAGCTAATGAAAAACTGTTTTTT,CASSVTANEKLFF
TRBD2,TRBJ2-5,-,TRBV5-1,TGCGCCAGCAGCGTTGGACTAGCGCCAACCTTTCAAGAGACCCAGTACTTC,CASSVGLAPTFQETQYF
-,TRBJ1-5,-,TRBV24-1,TGTGCCACCAGTGAAGACCCTAGCGAGCCCCAGCATTTT,CATSEDPSEPQHF
TRBD2,TRBJ2-1,-,TRBV5-4,TGTGCCAGCAGCTTGGGGGCGGGAGGGCCCCGTGAGGAGCAGTTCTTC,CASSLGAGGPREEQFF
-,TRBJ2-2,few,TRBV15,TGTGCCACCAGCAGAGTCAGGAGGGCCGGGGAGCTGTTTTTT,CATSRVRRAGELFF
-,TRBJ2-1,-,TRBV30,TGTGCCTGGAGTGGCAGACTAGGAAACCCCACGGGTGAGCAGTTCTTC,CAWSGRLGNPTGEQFF
TRBD1,TRBJ2-6,-,TRBV5-5,TGTGCCAGCAGCTATTACCACAGGGGATCTGGGGCCAACGTCCTGACTTTC,CASSYYHRGSGANVLTF
-,TRBJ2-3,-,TRBV11-3,TGTGCCAGCAGCTCCGGTGCCGTTGGAGATACGCAGTATTTT,CASSSGAVGDTQYF
TRBD2,TRBJ2-5,once,TRBV6-5,TGTGCCAGTAATAGAGCGGGGCCTCAAGAGACCCAGTACTTC,CASNRAGPQETQYF
-,TRBJ1-1,-,TRBV12-3/TRBV12-4,TGTGCCAGCAGTTTAGGGGGTGGTGAAGCTTTCTTT,CASSLGGGEAFF
-,TRBJ2-2,-,TRBV7-9,TGTGCCAGCAGCTTAGACGGACTTACCGGGGAGCTGTTTTTT,CASSLDGLTGELFF
-,TRBJ2-3,-,TRBV2,TGTGCCAGCAAATCGGGAGATACGCAGTATTTT,CASKSGDTQYF
TRBD2,TRBJ2-5,-,TRBV7-3,TGTGCCAGCAGCTTGAGCGGGAGGGGCGCGGAGACCCAGTACTTC,CASSLSGRGAETQYF
-,TRBJ2-4,-,TRBV7-8,TGTGCCAGCAGCACAGGGATCGCACCCTTAAACATTCAGTACTTC,CASSTGIAPLNIQYF
-,TRBJ1-4,-,TRBV5-1,TGCGCCAGCAGCTTGGACGCGGGCCCGGGGCAAAAACTGTTTTTT,CASSLDAGPGQKLFF
-,TRBJ1-2,-,TRBV14,TGTGCCAGCAGCCAACACTATGGCTACACCTTC,CASSQHYGYTF
TRBD1,TRBJ2-5,-,TRBV6-5,TGTGCCAGCAGTTCCGGGGACAGGTTGGGAGAGACCCAGTACTTC,CASSSGDRLGETQYF
-,TRBJ1-6,-,TRBV5-1,TGCGCCAGCAGCCCGGAAGGGACAAGGGGGTCACCCCTCCACTTT,CASSPEGTRGSPLHF
-,TRBJ2-2,-,TRBV4-3,TGCGCCAGCAGCCAGGCCCCTTGGGCGGCCGGGGAGCTGTTTTTT,CASSQAPWAAGELFF
-,TRBJ1-1,-,TRBV28,TGTGCCAGCAGTCTGTACCGGCAAGGGGCGTACACTGAAGCTTTCTTT,CASSLYRQGAYTEAFF
-,TRBJ1-5,few,TRBV4-1,TGCGCCAGCAGCCAAGATTCGCAGGCCTTTAATCAGCCCCAGCATTTT,CASSQDSQAFNQPQHF
-,TRBJ2-5,-,TRBV3-1/TRBV3-2,TGTGCCAGCAGTAAGCTGTCCCAAGAGACCCAGTACTTC,CASSKLSQETQYF
TRBD1,TRBJ2-7,-,TRBV2,TGTGCCAGCAGTCAGGACAGGGGATACGAGCAGTACTTC,CASSQDRGYEQYF
-,TRBJ2-4,once,TRBV9,TGTGCCAGCAGCGGACCCCAAAACATTCAGTACTTC,CASSGPQNIQYF
-,TRBJ2-7,-,TRBV6-4,TGTGCCAGCAGTGTGGGGGCGGGAACCCACTACGAGCAGTACTTC,CASSVGAGTHYEQYF